This T cell receptor beta chain was profiled in a study of cytomegalovirus exposure and HLA in healthy donors. Study-level background: A later analysis reported the 90 to 150 validation repertoires used the same platform as the roughly 670 first-cohort repertoires.

TCRdb keeps only in-frame clones here, not all; method: immunoSEQ multiplex PCR. Counted here are approximately 160,000 clones, 85% to 90% occurring once; the ten biggest clones make up under 7%. There are 15 residues in the CDR3. V was clipped by 1 base and J by 1 base, with 8 bases between them. Germline V gene sequence: CDR1 SGHTA, CDR2 FQGNSA. Study outcomes and limitations: It was reportedly the case that the classifier diagnosed cytomegalovirus status with high specificity and sensitivity. Subsequent analysis showed first-cohort TCR clusters tending to co-occur in 120 validation repertoires. Researchers catalogued 164 TCR beta chains as cytomegalovirus-associated.

To note about this clone: No antigen is known for it.

This sequence joins TRBV7-2 and TRBJ1-5; D is unresolved. Sequenced sample: PBMCs. The sequence came from a woman in her twenties or thirties in good health and CMV-seronegative. DNA for the CDR3: TGTGCCAGCAGCTTAGTTTCGGTAAGCAATCAGCCCCAGCATTTT. The encoded protein is CASSLVSVSNQPQHF.